The entry below describes one T cell receptor (beta chain). The antigen is unknown. The entry originates in a study of a mutant IDH1 vaccine in newly diagnosed glioma. Documented time point: baseline, week 1 (first vaccination visit). The treatment: pre-vaccination baseline after standard-of-care therapy. Study-level points and caveats: Overall, about 92% of patients had vaccine-induced immune responses.

Data came from immunoSEQ multiplex PCR; TCRdb stores just in-frame clones and leaves some out. Of more than 50,000 clones listed, around 86% are singletons. Germline V gene data show CDR1 as SGHVS and CDR2 as FNYEAQ. The CDR3 is 19 amino acids. Sequences were derived from PBMCs, sampled from a glioma patient treated with radiotherapy, temozolomide or both. The genes are TRBV7-6 and TRBJ2-5; 12 bases agree with TRBD1. The closer fit of TRBJ2-7 to the DNA end suggests the J call may be wrong. The clonotype originates from a man aged 25 to 40 with glioma. The chain's CDR3 is CASSLGTGGWVTRSYEQYF. CDR3 coding DNA: TGTGCCAGCAGCCTCGGGACAGGGGGCTGGGTCACGCGCTCCTACGAGCAGTACTTC.